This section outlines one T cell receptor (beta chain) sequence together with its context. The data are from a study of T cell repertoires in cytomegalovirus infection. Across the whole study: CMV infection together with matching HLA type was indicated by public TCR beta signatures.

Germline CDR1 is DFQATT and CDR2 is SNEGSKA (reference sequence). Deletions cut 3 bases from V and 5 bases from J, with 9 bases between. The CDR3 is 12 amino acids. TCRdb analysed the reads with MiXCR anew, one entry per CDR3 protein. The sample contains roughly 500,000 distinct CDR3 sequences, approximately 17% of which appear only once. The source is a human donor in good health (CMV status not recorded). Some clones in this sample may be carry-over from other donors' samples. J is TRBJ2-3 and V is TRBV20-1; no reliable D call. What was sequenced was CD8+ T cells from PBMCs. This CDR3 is CSASYSQDTQYF. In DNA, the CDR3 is TGCAGTGCTAGCTATAGCCAAGATACGCAGTATTTT.